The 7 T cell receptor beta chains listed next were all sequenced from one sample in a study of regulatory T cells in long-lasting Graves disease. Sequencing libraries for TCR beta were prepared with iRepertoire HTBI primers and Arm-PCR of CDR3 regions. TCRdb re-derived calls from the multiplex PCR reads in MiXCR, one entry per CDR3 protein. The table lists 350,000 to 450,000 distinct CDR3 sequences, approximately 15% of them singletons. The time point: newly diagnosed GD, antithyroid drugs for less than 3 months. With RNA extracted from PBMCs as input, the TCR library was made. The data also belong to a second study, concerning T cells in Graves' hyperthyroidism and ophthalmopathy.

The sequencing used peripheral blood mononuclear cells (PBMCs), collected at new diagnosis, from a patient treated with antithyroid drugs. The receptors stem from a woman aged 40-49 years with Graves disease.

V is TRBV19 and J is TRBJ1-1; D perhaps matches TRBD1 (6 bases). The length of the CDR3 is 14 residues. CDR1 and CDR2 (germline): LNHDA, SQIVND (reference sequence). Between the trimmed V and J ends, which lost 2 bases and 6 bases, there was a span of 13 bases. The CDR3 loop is CASSIQGRGAEAFF. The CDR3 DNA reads TGTGCCAGTAGTATACAGGGGAGAGGGGCTGAAGCTTTCTTT.

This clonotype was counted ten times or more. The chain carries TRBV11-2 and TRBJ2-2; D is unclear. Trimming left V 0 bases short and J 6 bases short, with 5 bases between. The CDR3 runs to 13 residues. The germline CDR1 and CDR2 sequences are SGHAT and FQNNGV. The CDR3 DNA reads TGTGCCAGCAGCTTAGACATATCCGGGGAGCTGTTTTTT. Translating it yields CASSLDISGELFF.

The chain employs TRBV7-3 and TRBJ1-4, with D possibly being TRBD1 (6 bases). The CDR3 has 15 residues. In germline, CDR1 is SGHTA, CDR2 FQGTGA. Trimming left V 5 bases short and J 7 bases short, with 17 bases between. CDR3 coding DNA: TGTGCCAGCAGCCGTAGCAGGGGATCAACTGAAAAACTGTTTTTT. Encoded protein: CASSRSRGSTEKLFF.

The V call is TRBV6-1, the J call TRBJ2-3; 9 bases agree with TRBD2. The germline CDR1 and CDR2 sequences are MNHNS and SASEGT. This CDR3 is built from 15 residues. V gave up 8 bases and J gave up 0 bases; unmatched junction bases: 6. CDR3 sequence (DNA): TGTGCCAGCCTAGCGGGATGGGCTAGCACAGATACGCAGTATTTT. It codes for CASLAGWASTDTQYF.

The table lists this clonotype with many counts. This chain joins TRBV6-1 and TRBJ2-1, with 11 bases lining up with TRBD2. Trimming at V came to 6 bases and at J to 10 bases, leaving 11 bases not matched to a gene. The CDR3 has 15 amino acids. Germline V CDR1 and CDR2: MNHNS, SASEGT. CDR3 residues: CASRVTSGSPQEQFF. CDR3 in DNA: TGTGCCAGCAGGGTAACTAGCGGGAGTCCGCAGGAGCAGTTCTTC.

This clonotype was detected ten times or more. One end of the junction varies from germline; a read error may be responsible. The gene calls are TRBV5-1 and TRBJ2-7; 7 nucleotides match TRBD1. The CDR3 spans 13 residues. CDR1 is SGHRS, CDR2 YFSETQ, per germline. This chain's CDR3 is CASSSGQSYEQYF. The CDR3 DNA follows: TGTGCCAGCAGCTCGGGACAGTCCTACGAGCAGTACTTC.

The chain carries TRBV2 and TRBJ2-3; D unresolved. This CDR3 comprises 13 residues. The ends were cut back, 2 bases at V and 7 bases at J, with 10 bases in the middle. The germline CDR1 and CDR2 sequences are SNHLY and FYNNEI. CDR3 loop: CASSERELYTQYF. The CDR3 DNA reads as TGTGCCAGCAGTGAAAGAGAATTATATACGCAGTATTTT.